A selection of T cell receptor beta chains follows, all from one sample in a study of vaccination effects on CD4 cells after COVID-19. No antigen has been assigned to these receptors. Assay used: immunoSEQ multiplex PCR; TCRdb lists only in-frame clones, some missing. The data contain tens of thousands of clones, roughly 77% of them singletons. The sequences come from CD4+ T cells from PBMCs cultured with HIV peptides, collected before COVID-19 vaccination. Receptor source: a human donor who had a prior SARS-CoV-2 infection. The CDR3 runs from the conserved cysteine through the conserved F or W. Fields, in order: J gene, V gene, CDR3 protein.

>TRBJ1-2|TRBV5-4
CATAVPPLYGYTF
>TRBJ2-7|TRBV7-6
CASSSSRTSRISYEQYF
>TRBJ2-1|TRBV6-2/TRBV6-3
CASSLRTVGQFF
>TRBJ2-2|TRBV7-3
CASSRQGNTGELFF
>TRBJ2-5|TRBV19
CASSRGETQYF
>TRBJ2-7|TRBV7-2
CASSSATGTGISYEQYF
>TRBJ1-2|TRBV18
CASSPKRIYGYTF
>TRBJ2-7|TRBV5-1
CASSSRGRASYEQYF
>TRBJ1-1|TRBV5-8
CASSFFPAVNTEAFF
>TRBJ1-1|TRBV11-2
CASSRSRGREGWNTEAFF
>TRBJ2-7|TRBV18
CASSPRDRGPSSYEQYF
>TRBJ1-2|TRBV18
CASSPDRNYGYTF
>TRBJ1-2|TRBV19
CASSPGQVVGYGYTF
>TRBJ2-1|TRBV4-2
CASSQGRVYNEQFF
>TRBJ2-3|TRBV19
CASSTDGDTQYF